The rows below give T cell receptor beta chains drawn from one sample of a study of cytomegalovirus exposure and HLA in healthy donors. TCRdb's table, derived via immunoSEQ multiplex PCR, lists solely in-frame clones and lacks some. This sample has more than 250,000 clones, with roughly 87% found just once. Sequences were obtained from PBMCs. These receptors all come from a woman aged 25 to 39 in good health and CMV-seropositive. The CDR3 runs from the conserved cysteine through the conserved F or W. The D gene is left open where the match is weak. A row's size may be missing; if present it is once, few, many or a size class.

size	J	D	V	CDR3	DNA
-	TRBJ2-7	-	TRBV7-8	CASSLTAGYEQYF	TGTGCCAGCAGCTTAACGGCGGGCTACGAGCAGTACTTC
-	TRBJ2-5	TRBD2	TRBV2	CARSGTSGQETQYF	TGTGCCAGATCCGGGACTAGCGGGCAAGAGACCCAGTACTTC
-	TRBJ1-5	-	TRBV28	CASSAGWPQHF	TGTGCCAGCAGTGCTGGGTGGCCCCAGCATTTT
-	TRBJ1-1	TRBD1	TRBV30	CASHPGQGNFHTEAFF	TGTGCCTCCCATCCGGGACAGGGGAATTTTCACACTGAAGCTTTCTTT
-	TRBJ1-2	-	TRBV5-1	CASSGRVGDYGYTF	TGCGCCAGCAGCGGAAGAGTTGGTGACTATGGCTACACCTTC
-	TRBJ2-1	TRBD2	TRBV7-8	CASSPGGGEEQFF	TGTGCCAGCAGCCCCGGGGGGGGAGAAGAGCAGTTCTTC
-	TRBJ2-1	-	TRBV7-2	CASSRDPPGNEQFF	TGTGCCAGCAGCCGGGACCCACCGGGGAATGAGCAGTTCTTC
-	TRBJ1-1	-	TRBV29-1	CSGGGSNTEAFF	TGCAGCGGGGGGGGCTCGAACACTGAAGCTTTCTTT
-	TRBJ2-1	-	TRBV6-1	CAIGEGARIYNEQFF	TGTGCCATAGGGGAGGGGGCCCGAATATACAATGAGCAGTTCTTC
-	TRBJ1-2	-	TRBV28	CASRIPNYGYTF	TGTGCCAGCAGGATACCTAACTATGGCTACACCTTC
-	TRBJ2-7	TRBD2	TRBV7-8	CASSPGGAGSYEQYF	TGTGCCAGCAGCCCCGGGGGGGCGGGATCCTACGAGCAGTACTTC
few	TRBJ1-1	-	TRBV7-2	CASSIPGTEAFF	TGTGCCAGCAGCATCCCCGGGACAGAAGCTTTCTTT
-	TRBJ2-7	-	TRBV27	CASSSVDYEQYF	TGTGCCAGCAGTTCGGTGGACTACGAGCAGTACTTC
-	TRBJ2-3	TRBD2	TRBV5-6	CASNHLLALSTDTQYF	TGTGCCAGCAACCATTTACTAGCGCTGAGCACAGATACGCAGTATTTT
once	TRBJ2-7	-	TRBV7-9	CASSPAHGYEQYF	TGTGCCAGCAGCCCGGCTCATGGGTACGAGCAGTACTTC